This T cell receptor beta chain is from a study of blood T cell repertoires in COVID-19. The protocol was immunoSEQ multiplex PCR, while the TCRdb copy is restricted to in-frame clones and leaves out a portion. The sample holds roughly 59,000 clones, around 88% seen once. In germline, CDR1 is LGHDT, CDR2 YNNKEL (reference sequence). CDR3 length: 14 residues. The V end was cut by 1 base, the J end by 2 bases, with 7 bases between. This rearrangement joins TRBV3-1 (or the pseudogene TRBV3-2) to TRBJ2-3; possible D gene TRBD2, 5 bases. The sequencing input was peripheral blood. The receptor was isolated from a human donor in a cohort sampled during active COVID-19. CDR3 amino acids: CASSQGADTDTQYF. The CDR3 DNA reads as TGTGCCAGCAGCCAAGGAGCGGACACAGATACGCAGTATTTT.